The 30 T cell receptor beta chains below all came from one sample that was sequenced in a study of beta chain features in type 1 diabetes. The sequenced template was cDNA made from the entire isolated RNA. TCRdb keeps only in-frame clones here, not all; method: immunoSEQ multiplex PCR. The sample lists 350,000 or so clones; 15% to 20% were seen once. Material for sequencing was naive CD4+ T cells from blood. These receptors all come from a young woman in good health.

The V and J genes are TRBV5-1 and TRBJ2-3; D is perhaps TRBD1 (6 bases). Trimming took off 3 bases at V and 3 bases at J, with 11 bases between the two ends. In germline, CDR1 is SGHRS, CDR2 YFSETQ. The CDR3 covers 14 residues. CDR3 loop: CASSWQGITDTQYF. DNA of the CDR3: TGCGCCAGCAGCTGGCAGGGGATTACAGATACGCAGTATTTT.

The sample holds a few counts of this clone. The rearrangement uses TRBV27 and TRBJ2-5; 10 bases agree with TRBD2. CDR3 size: 15 residues. Trimming took 4 bases from V and 5 from J; bases not matched to a gene: 7. Germline CDR1 MNHEY, CDR2 SMNVEV (reference sequence). The CDR3 DNA reads as TGTGCCAGCAGTTCCCCTAGCGGGGGAGAGGAGACCCAGTACTTC. As protein: CASSSPSGGEETQYF.

A single count supports this clone. The rearrangement uses TRBV5-4 and TRBJ1-1; D is uncertain. Germline CDR1 is SGHNT and CDR2 is YYREEE (reference sequence). V lost 3 bases to trimming and J lost 2 bases, with 17 bases between them. The CDR3 totals 16 residues. CDR3 protein: CASSSDETWINTEAFF. CDR3 bases: TGTGCCAGCAGCTCCGACGAGACATGGATTAACACTGAAGCTTTCTTT.

This sequence joins TRBV4-1 and TRBJ2-4; 12 bases align to TRBD2. The CDR3 is 18 residues long. J was trimmed by 1 base and V by 1 base; bases with no gene match: 5. Germline CDR1 reads MGHRA; CDR2 reads YSYEKL. The CDR3: CASSQGLAGAAAKNIQYF. CDR3 sequence (DNA): TGCGCCAGCAGCCAAGGACTAGCGGGGGCCGCTGCCAAAAACATTCAGTACTTC.

The chain links TRBV9 to TRBJ2-1, with 8 bases identical to TRBD2. The junction had 6 bases not matched to a gene; V was cut back by 4 bases and J by 0 bases. Per germline, CDR1 SGDLS and CDR2 YYNGEE. This CDR3 is built from 16 residues. The DNA of the CDR3 is TGTGCCAGCAGCCGGGAGGGACACCGCTCCTACAATGAGCAGTTCTTC. As protein: CASSREGHRSYNEQFF.

The gene calls are TRBV5-4 and TRBJ2-2; 9 nucleotides agree with TRBD2. The CDR3 extends over 17 amino acids. V shed 1 base and J 2 bases; nucleotides not matched to a gene: 6. CDR1 and CDR2 from the germline V gene are SGHNT and YYREEE (reference sequence). As DNA, the CDR3 is TGTGCCAGCAGCTTGAAGTCTAGCGGGACCAACACCGGGGAGCTGTTTTTT. Protein product: CASSLKSSGTNTGELFF.

The V gene is TRBV30, the J gene TRBJ1-1, with D maybe TRBD1 (6 bases). CDR3 size: 14 residues. V lost 3 bases to trimming and J lost 4 bases, with 15 bases between them. CDR1 and CDR2 (germline): GTSNPN, SVGIG (reference sequence). The DNA of the CDR3 is TGTGCCTGGAGCGGAAACAGGGTAACCACTGAAGCTTTCTTT. Amino acids: CAWSGNRVTTEAFF.

This clone was seen more than once but under ten times. The chain carries TRBV9 and TRBJ2-1; TRBD2 matches 11 bases. CDR3 length: 15 residues. CDR1 and CDR2 (germline): SGDLS, YYNGEE. The V gene end was trimmed by 3 bases and the J gene end by 2 bases; junction bases not matched to a gene: 1. The DNA of the CDR3 is TGTGCCAGCAGCGGACTAGCGGGGACCTACAATGAGCAGTTCTTC. Amino acids: CASSGLAGTYNEQFF.

The chain carries TRBV30 and TRBJ2-2; D gene ambiguous. Germline CDR1 and CDR2: GTSNPN and SVGIG (reference sequence). The CDR3 extends over 13 amino acids. V lost 0 bases and J 4 bases, leaving 6 bases between the germline ends. The CDR3 nucleotides read TGTGCCTGGAGTGTCACTTTCACCGGGGAGCTGTTTTTT. This codes for CAWSVTFTGELFF.

This clone has a handful of counts. The rearrangement uses TRBV6-5 and TRBJ2-7; D might be TRBD2 (5 bases). Trimming took off 8 bases at V and 6 bases at J, with 17 bases between the two ends. This CDR3 comprises 13 residues. Germline V gives CDR1 MNHEY, CDR2 SVGAGI. The CDR3 DNA reads as TGTGCCAGCCAGTACGGGGAGTGGAGCGAGCAGTACTTC. Residues: CASQYGEWSEQYF.

This clone has more than one count but fewer than ten. V and J are TRBV9 and TRBJ2-7, with a weak D call TRBD1 (6 bases). Deletions cut 7 bases from V and 7 bases from J, with 18 bases between. CDR3 length: 13 residues. Germline CDR1 SGDLS, CDR2 YYNGEE. The CDR3 DNA reads TGTGCCAGCGCAGGGGAGCGAGAGGCTGAGCAGTACTTC. Protein: CASAGEREAEQYF. Based on the CDR3 plus reference TRBV9 and TRBJ2-7, the full variable domain is DSGVTQTPKHLITATGQRVTLRCSPRSGDLSVYWYQQSLDQGLQFLIQYYNGEERAKGNILERFSAQQFPDLHSELNLSSLELGDSALYFCASAGEREAEQYFGPGTRLTVT.

This clone was found a few times. This chain connects TRBV7-2 to TRBJ2-1, with 11 positions matching TRBD2. The V gene's germline CDR1 is SGHTA and CDR2 FQGNSA. This CDR3 has 14 amino acids. J lost 6 bases, V lost 5 bases, and 3 bases had no gene match. This CDR3 is CASSPGTSGNEQFF. DNA of the CDR3: TGTGCCAGCAGCCCAGGGACTAGCGGCAATGAGCAGTTCTTC.

This clone turned up a few times. The rearrangement links TRBV11-1 to TRBJ2-1, with a possible D match to TRBD1 (6 bases). The V end lost 5 bases, the J end lost 5 bases, and 19 bases lay between the germline ends. CDR1 SGHAT and CDR2 FQDESV come from the germline V gene (reference sequence). The CDR3 is 16 residues long. The CDR3 reads CASSLKRQGKNNEQFF. In nucleotides, the CDR3 is TGTGCCAGCAGCCTCAAGAGGCAGGGGAAAAACAATGAGCAGTTCTTC.

The table lists this clone with a few counts. The J gene is TRBJ2-7, the V gene TRBV7-2; 8 nucleotides align to TRBD2. The CDR3 runs 13 residues. The V gene's germline CDR1 is SGHTA and CDR2 FQGNSA. V dropped 5 bases and J dropped 10; count of bases not matched to a gene: 10. CDR3 coding DNA: TGTGCCAGCAGCCTCGGACTAGCAGATACCCAGTACTTC. Protein: CASSLGLADTQYF.

This clone was seen more than once but under ten times. The rearrangement joins TRBV18 to TRBJ2-2; D is ambiguous. The CDR3 is 15 residues long. Per germline, CDR1 KGHSH and CDR2 LQKENI. V dropped 4 bases and J dropped 5 bases, with 14 bases sitting between them. CDR3 sequence (DNA): TGTGCCAGCTCACTACCCGCGACTGGGACCGGGGAGCTGTTTTTT. Translating it yields CASSLPATGTGELFF.

This clone was detected a few times. This chain links TRBV30 with TRBJ2-1; tentative D call: TRBD1 (6 bases). V was clipped by 1 base and J by 8 bases, with 9 bases between them. Germline V gene data show CDR1 as GTSNPN and CDR2 as SVGIG (reference sequence). The CDR3 totals 12 residues. The CDR3 nucleotides read TGTGCCTGGAGTGAAGCAGGGGATGAGCAGTTCTTC. This codes for CAWSEAGDEQFF.

This chain uses TRBV7-8 with TRBJ1-1, with 7 bases identical to TRBD1. V shed 3 bases, J shed 4 bases, and the junction held 2 bases outside the gene matches. The CDR3 is made up of 13 amino acids. Germline CDR1 and CDR2: SGHVS and FQNEAQ. CDR3 region: CASSFGTATEAFF. CDR3 sequence (DNA): TGTGCCAGCAGCTTCGGGACAGCCACTGAAGCTTTCTTT.

The rearrangement links TRBV5-6 to TRBJ2-5, with TRBD2 matching 10 bases. Germline V CDR1 and CDR2: SGHDT, YYEEEE. V was pared by 2 bases and J by 5 bases, with 3 bases of the junction left unmatched. The CDR3 runs to 14 residues. CDR3: CASSLSGGGETQYF. DNA for the CDR3: TGTGCCAGCAGCTTAAGCGGGGGGGGCGAGACCCAGTACTTC. Filled out from reference TRBV5-6 and TRBJ2-5, the complete variable domain reads DAGVTQSPTHLIKTRGQQVTLRCSPKSGHDTVSWYQQALGQGPQFIFQYYEEEERQRGNFPDRFSGHQFPNYSSELNVNALLLGDSALYLCASSLSGGGETQYFGPGTRLLVL.

This clone was found a few times. The chain is built from TRBV11-2 and TRBJ2-3, with D unresolved. V was clipped by 5 bases and J by 1 base, with 19 bases between them. From germline, CDR1 is SGHAT and CDR2 FQNNGV. The CDR3 has 17 residues. Here the CDR3 DNA reads TGTGCCAGCAGCCACCTCCCGGCCCTCCGGGGCACAGATACGCAGTATTTT. As protein: CASSHLPALRGTDTQYF.

This chain uses TRBV2 with TRBJ2-7; 10 positions match TRBD2. The CDR3 covers 16 residues. CDR1 and CDR2 (germline): SNHLY, FYNNEI. Trimming at V came to 2 bases and at J to 6 bases, leaving 10 bases not matched to a gene. The CDR3 is CASSETRLAGASEQYF. The CDR3 nucleotides read TGTGCCAGCAGTGAAACGAGGCTAGCGGGAGCTAGCGAGCAGTACTTC.

The table lists this clone with a few counts. This chain uses TRBV4-1 with TRBJ1-2; 12 bases align to TRBD1. Losses at the gene ends were 1 base for V and 8 bases for J; bases not matched to a gene: 8. This CDR3 contains 16 residues. Per germline, CDR1 MGHRA and CDR2 YSYEKL. In DNA, the CDR3 is TGCGCCAGCAGCCAAGGAGCGGGACAGGGGGCATCAGGCTACACCTTC. Translated, it gives CASSQGAGQGASGYTF.

This clone was seen a handful of times. The CDR3 DNA sequence: TGTGCCAGCAGCGTGGCCGGGGTTGAAGCTTTCTTT. It specifies CASSVAGVEAFF. The V call is TRBV7-8, the J call TRBJ1-1; D is unclear. The CDR3 is made up of 12 amino acids. The V gene's germline CDR1 is SGHVS and CDR2 FQNEAQ. Trimming pared 5 bases from V and 7 bases from J, leaving 11 bases between.

The rearrangement joins TRBV2 to TRBJ2-7, with 7 bases fitting TRBD2. The germline CDR1 and CDR2 sequences are SNHLY and FYNNEI. The V and J ends lost 8 bases and 2 bases, in that order; junction bases with no gene match: 12. The CDR3 contains 15 residues. The CDR3 sequence: CASQMPGLPTYEQYF. The CDR3 nucleotides are TGTGCCAGCCAAATGCCGGGACTACCGACCTACGAGCAGTACTTC.

This clone showed up just a few times. This chain connects TRBV12-5 to TRBJ1-2, with D maybe TRBD1 (6 bases). The CDR3 is 13 amino acids. The V gene's germline CDR1 is LGHNT and CDR2 FRNRAP. Trimming stripped 7 bases from V and 8 bases from J, with 17 bases between. The CDR3 region has the DNA TGTGCTAGTGTCCCTGACAGGCCGACGGGCTACACCTTC. Residues: CASVPDRPTGYTF.

The gene calls are TRBV30 and TRBJ1-1; 10 nucleotides match TRBD1. V lost 5 bases to trimming and J lost 2 bases; unmatched junction nucleotides: 2. CDR3 size: 13 residues. CDR1 is GTSNPN, CDR2 SVGIG, per germline (reference sequence). The CDR3 here is CAWDRGHNTEAFF. As DNA, the CDR3 is TGTGCCTGGGACAGGGGGCATAACACTGAAGCTTTCTTT.

The sample holds a few counts of this clone. The identical CDR3 is also encoded by other nucleotide sequences in the sample. CDR3 sequence reads: CASSGTGIYEQYF. For the CDR3, the DNA is TGTGCCAGTTCCGGGACAGGGATTTACGAGCAGTACTTC. This chain joins TRBV2 and TRBJ2-7; 9 bases line up with TRBD1. Germline V gene data show CDR1 as SNHLY and CDR2 as FYNNEI. CDR3 size: 13 residues. V was pared by 9 bases and J by 4 bases, with 7 bases of the junction left unmatched.

In its sample, this clone was seen a few times. The chain employs TRBV15 and TRBJ1-2, with D hard to call. This CDR3 comprises 12 residues. Trimming pared 0 bases from V and 7 bases from J, leaving 6 bases between. In germline, CDR1 is LNHNV, CDR2 YYDKDF (reference sequence). CDR3 region: CATSRERGGYTF. Written as DNA, the CDR3 is TGTGCCACCAGCAGAGAAAGAGGTGGCTACACCTTC.

This clone was picked up a small number of times. In DNA, the CDR3 is TGTGCCAGCAGTCTACTACCTAAACAGGGTAGGGAGCAGTTCTTC. Translated: CASSLLPKQGREQFF. V is TRBV27 and J is TRBJ2-1; tentative D call: TRBD1 (6 bases). V shed 5 bases and J shed 10 bases, with 21 bases lying between them. This CDR3 region has 15 residues. The V gene's germline CDR1 is MNHEY and CDR2 SMNVEV (reference sequence).

This clone was detected only a few times. The chain uses TRBV18 and TRBJ1-5; D remains ambiguous. The CDR3 sequence is 14 residues long. Trimming pared 3 bases from V and 0 bases from J, leaving 6 bases between. Germline V gene data show CDR1 as KGHSH and CDR2 as LQKENI. CDR3 in DNA: TGTGCCAGCTCACCTACAAATAGCAATCAGCCCCAGCATTTT. Translation: CASSPTNSNQPQHF.

The rearrangement uses TRBV7-9 and TRBJ2-1; D is ambiguous. Germline CDR1 SEHNR, CDR2 FQNEAQ (reference sequence). The CDR3 consists of 11 residues. Trimming stripped 0 bases from V and 10 bases from J, with 4 bases between. The DNA for the CDR3 is TGTGCCAGCAGCTTAGCACAAGAGCAGTTCTTC. The encoded protein is CASSLAQEQFF.